The 9 T cell receptor beta chains below come from one sample, sequenced in a study of cytomegalovirus exposure and HLA in healthy donors. Sequencing used immunoSEQ multiplex PCR; TCRdb keeps in-frame clones, though not all of them. The sample has approximately 120,000 clones, about 88% seen once. What was sequenced was PBMCs. All receptors come from a woman in her late teens or twenties in good health and CMV-seronegative.

The V gene is TRBV5-1, the J gene TRBJ2-3, with TRBD2 matching 13 bases. Germline CDR1 and CDR2: SGHRS and YFSETQ. V lost 3 bases and J lost 1; bases outside the gene matches: 14. The CDR3 has 20 residues. The CDR3 DNA sequence: TGCGCCAGCAGCTCACAAAGGACTAGCGGGAGCGAATATCGCACAGATACGCAGTATTTT. It specifies CASSSQRTSGSEYRTDTQYF.

The chain links TRBV5-8 to TRBJ2-1; D perhaps matches TRBD1 (5 bases). The germline V gene encodes CDR1 SGHTS and CDR2 YDEGEE. Trimming shortened V by 5 bases and J by 9 bases, and 12 bases separated the two germline ends. The length of the CDR3 is 12 residues. The CDR3 sequence: CASRQDGFEQFF. The CDR3 DNA sequence: TGTGCCAGCAGACAGGATGGGTTTGAGCAGTTCTTC. Full variable domain (remainder filled in from reference TRBV5-8 and TRBJ2-1): EAGVTQSPTHLIKTRGQQATLRCSPISGHTSVYWYQQALGLGLQFLLWYDEGEERNRGNFPPRFSGRQFPNYSSELNVNALELEDSALYLCASRQDGFEQFFGPGTRLTVL.

The gene calls are TRBV28 and TRBJ2-7; 7 nucleotides align to TRBD1. Germline V CDR1 and CDR2: MDHEN, SYDVKM. The CDR3 loop spans 15 amino acids. J lost 1 base, V lost 5 bases, and 8 bases had no gene match. The CDR3 is CASSKGGLGSYEQYV. The CDR3 DNA follows: TGTGCCAGCAGTAAAGGGGGCTTAGGGTCCTACGAGCAGTACGTC.

The V gene is TRBV28, the J gene TRBJ2-7; D is unresolved. The CDR3 runs to 13 residues. Deletions cut 5 bases from V and 6 bases from J, with 14 bases between. CDR1 is MDHEN, CDR2 SYDVKM, per germline. This CDR3 is CASSDTLYREQYF. The CDR3 DNA follows: TGTGCCAGCAGTGACACTCTCTACCGCGAGCAGTACTTC.

This clone has a single count. The chain is built from TRBV28 and TRBJ1-2; TRBD1 agrees at 10 bases. V was clipped by 10 bases and J by 9 bases; unmatched bases: 8. This CDR3 has 12 residues. Germline V gene sequence: CDR1 MDHEN, CDR2 SYDVKM. CDR3 sequence reads: CATGTGVSSYTF. DNA of the CDR3: TGTGCCACAGGGACAGGGGTTTCCAGCTACACCTTC.

CDR3 protein: CSVSGEQGTDTQYF. In DNA, the CDR3 is TGCAGCGTTTCAGGGGAGCAGGGCACAGATACGCAGTATTTT. V and J are TRBV29-1 and TRBJ2-3; D is perhaps TRBD1 (6 bases). CDR3 length: 14 residues. Trimming took off 5 bases at V and 1 base at J, with 13 bases between the two ends. Germline V CDR1 and CDR2: SQVTM, ANQGSEA.

V and J are TRBV5-1 and TRBJ2-5, with a tentative D call TRBD1 (6 bases). This CDR3 is 15 amino acids long. CDR1 is SGHRS and CDR2 is YFSETQ in the germline V gene. V was shortened by 4 bases and J by 5 bases, with 18 bases between the two germline ends. The CDR3, as DNA: TGCGCCAGCAGCCTGGACCTACAGGGTACGGAGACCCAGTACTTC. Translated, it gives CASSLDLQGTETQYF.

The chain employs TRBV28 and TRBJ1-1; TRBD1 aligns across 7 bases. Trimming removed 4 bases from V and 7 bases from J; junction bases left unmatched: 9. Germline lookup yields CDR1 MDHEN and CDR2 SYDVKM. The CDR3 is 14 amino acids. The CDR3 sequence is CASSSTGFRDEAFF. The CDR3 nucleotides read TGTGCCAGCAGTTCGACAGGGTTTCGTGATGAAGCTTTCTTT.

DNA for the CDR3: TGTGCCAGCAGTCAGAATACAGGGTTCCAAGAGACCCAGTACTTC. Amino acids: CASSQNTGFQETQYF. The V and J genes are TRBV28 and TRBJ2-5; possibly TRBD1 for D (6 bases). Looked up from germline, CDR1 is MDHEN and CDR2 is SYDVKM. The CDR3 sequence is 15 residues long. Trimming left V 5 bases short and J 1 base short, with 14 bases between.